This paragraph covers one T cell receptor beta chain sequence. Its antigen remains unidentified. With 4 bases clipped from V and 5 bases from J, the junction kept 7 bases outside the gene matches. Per germline, CDR1 SNHLY and CDR2 FYNNEI. This CDR3 comprises 15 residues. These data are taken from a study of PD-1 blockade in mismatch repair-deficient tumors. Overall study context: Enrolled about 2012-2016, patients had progressing, pretreated mismatch repair-deficient cancers of approximately 13 types. Study-wide results and caveats: After pembrolizumab, tumor-resident clones rose rapidly, then generally contracted before radiologic responses.

All patients were mismatch repair deficient, assessed by either PCR or immunohistochemistry. TCR sequencing covered a few patients who responded to pembrolizumab. Sequenced by immunoSEQ multiplex PCR; TCRdb stores in-frame clones only, minus some. The table includes about 79,000 clones, 70% to 90% detected once. The sequencing used peripheral blood, collected 44 weeks after starting pembrolizumab. V gene TRBV2 combines with J gene TRBJ2-5; 10 positions match TRBD1. This receptor was obtained from an adult with mismatch repair-deficient cancer. The CDR3 loop reads CASSVRDRGFETQYF. The CDR3 nucleotides read TGTGCCAGCAGTGTCCGGGACAGGGGTTTTGAGACCCAGTACTTC.